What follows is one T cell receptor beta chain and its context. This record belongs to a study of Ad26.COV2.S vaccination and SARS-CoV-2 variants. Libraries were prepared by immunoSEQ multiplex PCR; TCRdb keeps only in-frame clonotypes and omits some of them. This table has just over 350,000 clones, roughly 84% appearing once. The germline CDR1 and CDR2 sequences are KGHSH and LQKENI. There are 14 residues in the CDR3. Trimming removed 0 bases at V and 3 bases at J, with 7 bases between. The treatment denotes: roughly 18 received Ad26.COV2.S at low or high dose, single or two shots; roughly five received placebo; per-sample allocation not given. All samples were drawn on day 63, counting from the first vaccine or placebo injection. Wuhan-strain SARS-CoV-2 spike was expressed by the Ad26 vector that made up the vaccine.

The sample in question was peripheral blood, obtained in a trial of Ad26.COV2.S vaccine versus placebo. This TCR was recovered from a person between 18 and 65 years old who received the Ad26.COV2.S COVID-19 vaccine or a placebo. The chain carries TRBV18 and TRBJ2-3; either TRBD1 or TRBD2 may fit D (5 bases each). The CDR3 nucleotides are TGTGCCAGCTCACCACCTTGGGGGACAGATACGCAGTATTTT. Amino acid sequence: CASSPPWGTDTQYF.